The 20 T cell receptor beta chains given below trace back to one sample, sequenced in a study of T cells in Graves' hyperthyroidism and ophthalmopathy. What was amplified from RNA transcripts were TCR beta CDR3 regions. Using the HTBI primer set, a first-round RT-PCR was run on the TCR CDR3. TCRdb fed the multiplex PCR reads into MiXCR, producing one record per CDR3 protein. Altogether roughly 840,000 distinct CDR3 sequences are present, roughly 37% being singletons, with the ten largest covering about 9%. The sequenced sample was blood. The receptors come from a man younger than 30 with Graves' hyperthyroidism.

This clonotype was observed many times. The genes are TRBV15 and TRBJ2-7, with D hard to call. Trimming took off 0 bases at V and 5 bases at J, with 14 bases between the two ends. The CDR3 extends over 15 amino acids. The V gene's germline CDR1 is LNHNV and CDR2 YYDKDF (reference sequence). In DNA, the CDR3 is TGTGCCACCAGCAGAGATTCGGGCGGTTCGGACGAGCAGTACTTC. It is translated as CATSRDSGGSDEQYF.

The chain joins TRBV6-1 to TRBJ1-1; D unclear. Germline-derived CDR1 and CDR2 are MNHNS and SASEGT. This CDR3 is built from 17 residues. Trimming left V 1 base short and J 4 bases short, with 19 bases between. The CDR3 region has the DNA TGTGCCAGCAGTGAAGAGGATCGAGTGTATTTGATCACTGAAGCTTTCTTT. Translation gives CASSEEDRVYLITEAFF.

Comments on this clonotype: Germline is not matched at one junction end, which may reflect a read error. V and J are TRBV7-8 and TRBJ1-1; D gene unclear. CDR1 is SGHVS, CDR2 FQNEAQ, per germline. This CDR3 region has 15 residues. The CDR3 spells CASSLEGRTNTVAFF. The CDR3, as DNA: TGTGCCAGCAGCTTAGAAGGCAGGACCAACACTGTAGCTTTCTTT.

Notes on this clonotype: One junction end does not reproduce the germline sequence, and a read error may be involved. V usage is TRBV10-3 and J usage is TRBJ1-2, with D unresolved. CDR3 length equals 11 residues. The germline V gene has CDR1 ENHRY and CDR2 SYGVKD. CDR3 nucleotides: TGTGCCACCAGTGGGGTGAGGGGCTACACCTTC. It translates to CATSGVRGYTF.

In its sample, this clonotype was seen many times. The chain couples TRBV29-1 to TRBJ1-5, with unresolved D. The CDR3 sequence is 13 residues long. The V end was cut by 0 bases, the J end by 5 bases, with 8 bases between. CDR1 SQVTM and CDR2 ANQGSEA come from the germline V gene. This CDR3 is CSVEDGGDQPQHF. In nucleotides, the CDR3 is TGCAGCGTTGAAGATGGCGGGGATCAGCCCCAGCATTTT. Full variable domain (rest looked up from reference TRBV29-1 and TRBJ1-5): SAVISQKPSRDICQRGTSLTIQCQVDSQVTMMFWYRQQPGQSLTLIATANQGSEATYESGFVIDKFPISRPNLTFSTLTVSNMSPEDSSIYLCSVEDGGDQPQHFGDGTRLSIL.

This clonotype was picked up many times. V is TRBV7-2 and J is TRBJ1-5; 8 bases are a match to TRBD1. The CDR3 extends over 14 amino acids. Germline V gene sequence: CDR1 SGHTA, CDR2 FQGNSA. The V and J ends lost 3 bases and 5 bases, in that order; junction bases with no gene match: 3. The CDR3 reads CASSFDRGHQPQHF. CDR3 coding DNA: TGTGCCAGCAGCTTTGACAGGGGACATCAGCCCCAGCATTTT.

This clonotype was counted a single time. The chain employs TRBV4-1 and TRBJ2-7, with D perhaps being TRBD1 or TRBD2 (5 bases each). Trimming took 2 bases from V and 2 from J, leaving 7 bases between them. Germline CDR1 reads MGHRA; CDR2 reads YSYEKL. The CDR3 spans 13 residues. The CDR3 here is CASSQPGPYEQYF. In DNA form, the CDR3 reads TGCGCCAGCAGCCAACCGGGACCCTACGAGCAGTACTTC.

This clonotype was found many times. The chain has TRBV19 and TRBJ1-6, with D tentatively TRBD1 (5 bases). The CDR3 contains 13 residues. Deletions cut 0 bases from V and 10 bases from J, with 7 bases between. From germline, CDR1 is LNHDA and CDR2 SQIVND (reference sequence). Here the CDR3 reads CASSIDPGSPLHF. For the CDR3, the DNA is TGTGCCAGTAGTATAGATCCAGGGTCACCCCTCCACTTT.

J is TRBJ1-1 and V is TRBV19, with a weak D call TRBD1 (5 bases). The germline V gene encodes CDR1 LNHDA and CDR2 SQIVND (reference sequence). The germline V and J ends were trimmed by 10 bases and 0 bases, with 9 bases remaining between them. The CDR3 loop spans 12 amino acids. The CDR3 coding sequence is TGTGCCACGGGGGTCATGAACACTGAAGCTTTCTTT. Amino acid sequence: CATGVMNTEAFF.

The chain uses TRBV7-9 and TRBJ2-5, with a possible D match to TRBD1 (5 bases). Trimming left V 1 base short and J 4 bases short, with 7 bases between. CDR3 length: 13 amino acids. Germline V gives CDR1 SEHNR, CDR2 FQNEAQ (reference sequence). CDR3 sequence: CASSLGTIETQYF. The CDR3 DNA reads TGTGCCAGCAGCTTAGGGACAATAGAGACCCAGTACTTC.

V gene TRBV4-3 combines with J gene TRBJ2-7; 9 bases line up with TRBD1. The germline gives CDR1 LGHNA, CDR2 YSLEER. The CDR3 has 15 amino acids. The V and J ends lost 0 bases and 4 bases, in that order; junction bases with no gene match: 4. The CDR3 DNA sequence: TGCGCCAGCAGCCAAGAGGCACAGGGGGCGTACGAGCAGTACTTC. Its protein is CASSQEAQGAYEQYF.

In this sample, this clonotype turned up a few times. The rearrangement joins TRBV12-3 or TRBV12-4 to TRBJ1-6; weak D call: TRBD1 (5 bases). V shed 4 bases and J shed 8 bases, with 12 bases lying between them. This CDR3 is 14 amino acids long. CDR3 sequence reads: CASSSGTSYSPLHF. CDR3 sequence (DNA): TGTGCCAGCAGTTCGGGGACTTCCTATTCACCCCTCCACTTT.

A word on this clonotype: A much bigger clone sits one base away, suggesting this may be a read error. The chain links TRBV29-1 to TRBJ2-5; D perhaps matches TRBD1 (6 bases). The CDR3 sequence is 12 residues long. The V gene's germline CDR1 is SQVTM and CDR2 ANQGSEA. The germline V and J ends were trimmed by 3 bases and 5 bases, with 10 bases remaining between them. CDR3 nucleotides: TGCAGCGTTGAGGGGGCAGGGGAGACCCAGTACTTC. This translates into CSVEGAGETQYF.

This clonotype was counted at least ten times. This sequence joins TRBV2 and TRBJ2-5; 7 bases are shared with TRBD1. The CDR3 contains 13 residues. Losses at the gene ends were 11 bases for V and 2 bases for J; bases not matched to a gene: 8. Looked up from germline, CDR1 is SNHLY and CDR2 is FYNNEI. The CDR3 sequence: CASRDRPQETQYF. The CDR3 region has the DNA TGTGCCTCCCGGGACAGACCTCAAGAGACCCAGTACTTC.

This clonotype has ten or more counts. The chain combines TRBV6-5 with TRBJ2-6, with 8 bases lining up with TRBD1. This CDR3 is 14 amino acids long. Germline V gene lookup returns CDR1 MNHEY and CDR2 SVGAGI. V dropped 8 bases and J dropped 4; count of bases not matched to a gene: 4. The CDR3 reads CASQGARGANVLTF. The CDR3 region has the DNA TGTGCCAGCCAGGGGGCTCGCGGGGCCAACGTCCTGACTTTC.

This clonotype was counted between two and nine times. The chain employs TRBV5-1 and TRBJ1-5, with TRBD1 identical over 8 bases. The germline CDR1 and CDR2 sequences are SGHRS and YFSETQ. This CDR3 spans 17 amino acids. V gave up 0 bases and J gave up 1 base; unmatched junction bases: 6. CDR3: CASSLGDRSDSNQPQHF. CDR3 DNA sequence: TGCGCCAGCAGCTTGGGGGACAGGTCGGACAGCAATCAGCCCCAGCATTTT.

This clonotype appeared a few times. V usage is TRBV7-3 and J usage is TRBJ2-5; weak D call: TRBD2 (5 bases). The CDR3 runs to 14 residues. The germline V and J ends were trimmed by 5 bases and 1 base, with 11 bases remaining between them. Germline V gene sequence: CDR1 SGHTA, CDR2 FQGTGA. The CDR3 loop reads CASSRVGGQETQYF. The CDR3 region has the DNA TGTGCCAGCAGCCGAGTCGGAGGCCAAGAGACCCAGTACTTC.

Concerning this clonotype itself: Given a much more abundant clone one base away, this may be a read error. This chain links TRBV7-8 with TRBJ2-7, with D possibly TRBD1 on 5 matching bases. Germline-derived CDR1 and CDR2 are SGHVS and FQNEAQ. This CDR3 comprises 16 residues. The CDR3 sequence is CASSPRTGRSSYVQYF. As DNA, the CDR3 is TGTGCCAGCAGCCCGAGAACAGGACGCAGCTCCTACGTGCAGTACTTC.

The sample holds a few counts of this clonotype. The V gene is TRBV7-2, the J gene TRBJ2-2, with 7 bases fitting TRBD2. Germline V gene lookup returns CDR1 SGHTA and CDR2 FQGNSA. V lost 1 base to trimming and J lost 6 bases; unmatched junction nucleotides: 2. The CDR3 has 14 residues. CDR3 DNA sequence: TGTGCCAGCAGCTTAGGCGGGAGTTCCGGGGAGCTGTTTTTT. Amino acids: CASSLGGSSGELFF. Filled out from reference TRBV7-2 and TRBJ2-2, the complete variable domain reads GAGVSQSPSNKVTEKGKDVELRCDPISGHTALYWYRQSLGQGLEFLIYFQGNSAPDKSGLPSDRFSAERTGGSVSTLTIQRTQQEDSAVYLCASSLGGSSGELFFGEGSRLTVL.

This clonotype was seen at least ten times. This rearrangement joins TRBV20-1 to TRBJ2-7, with D hard to call. The V end was cut by 1 base, the J end by 5 bases, with 6 bases between. CDR3 length: 11 residues. Germline V CDR1 and CDR2: DFQATT, SNEGSKA (reference sequence). The CDR3 nucleotides are TGCAGTGCTAGAGCGGTGCACGAGCAGTACTTC. Translating gives CSARAVHEQYF.